Listed below are T cell receptor beta chains from one sample, sequenced in a study of blood T cells in healthy people across ages. One entry per CDR3 protein, called by TCRdb with MiXCR from the 5' RACE reads. The sample lists a few hundred thousand distinct CDR3 sequences; about 55% were seen once. The sample consisted of blood. Receptor source: a man aged 60-69 years in good health. Both conserved end residues are part of each CDR3. The order of the fields is V gene, clone size, D gene, J gene, CDR3 length, CDR3 protein, CDR3 DNA. The D gene is left open where the match is weak. Only part of the rows carry a size: once, few, many, or a class if the clone is expanded.

TRBV4-2	-	-	TRBJ2-7	15	CASSQEEGGPYEQYF	TGTGCCAGCAGCCAAGAAGAGGGGGGCCCCTACGAGCAGTACTTC
TRBV27	-	TRBD1	TRBJ2-7	13	CASSKDRDREQYF	TGTGCCAGCAGTAAAGACAGGGACCGCGAGCAGTACTTC
TRBV20-1	-	-	TRBJ1-6	14	CSARGSSYNSPLHF	TGCAGTGCCCGTGGGAGCTCCTATAATTCACCCCTCCACTTT
TRBV13	-	-	TRBJ2-7	14	CASSAGSNSYEQYF	TGTGCCAGCAGCGCCGGGTCCAACTCCTACGAGCAGTACTTC
TRBV9	-	-	TRBJ2-1	17	CASSVGTARGNTNEQFF	TGTGCCAGCAGCGTAGGGACAGCCCGAGGAAATACCAATGAGCAGTTCTTC
TRBV24-1	few	TRBD2	TRBJ2-5	14	CATSEGLASREQYF	TGTGCCACCAGTGAGGGACTAGCCTCCCGTGAGCAGTACTTC
TRBV3-1	-	TRBD2	TRBJ2-7	16	CASSLKRGAPMDEQYF	TGTGCCAGCAGCTTAAAGCGGGGGGCCCCTATGGACGAGCAGTACTTC
TRBV29-1	-	TRBD1	TRBJ2-7	13	CSASDRARDEQYF	TGCAGCGCCTCGGACAGGGCACGGGACGAGCAGTACTTC
TRBV2	-	-	TRBJ2-3	13	CASIPGGTDTQYF	TGTGCCAGCATTCCGGGGGGCACAGATACGCAGTATTTT
TRBV7-2	-	-	TRBJ2-7	16	CASSKGFVLGDYEQYF	TGTGCCAGCAGCAAGGGATTTGTCTTGGGGGACTACGAGCAGTACTTC
TRBV2	-	-	TRBJ2-7	11	CASSELDEQYF	TGTGCCAGCAGTGAATTGGACGAGCAGTACTTC
TRBV20-1	-	-	TRBJ2-4	13	CSADDGAKNIQYF	TGCAGTGCTGATGATGGTGCCAAAAACATTCAGTACTTC
TRBV9	-	TRBD2	TRBJ2-3	16	CASSGRTSGGADTQYF	TGTGCCAGCAGCGGAAGGACTAGCGGGGGGGCAGATACGCAGTATTTT
TRBV2	few	-	TRBJ2-1	15	CASSAARGSNNEQFF	TGTGCCAGCAGTGCCGCCAGGGGTTCCAACAATGAGCAGTTCTTC
TRBV7-9	-	-	TRBJ1-1	15	CASSLEGTLNTEAFF	TGTGCCAGCAGCTTAGAAGGCACACTGAACACTGAAGCTTTCTTT
TRBV4-1	once	-	TRBJ2-7	12	CASSQEDYEQYF	TGCGCCAGCAGCCAAGAGGACTACGAGCAGTACTTC
TRBV20-1	few	-	TRBJ1-2	13	CSASDQANYGYTF	TGCAGTGCCTCAGACCAAGCTAACTATGGCTACACCTTC
TRBV15	-	-	TRBJ2-5	18	CATSRASRGTQYQETQYF	TGTGCCACCAGCAGAGCCTCTCGAGGGACCCAGTACCAAGAGACCCAGTACTTC
TRBV9	-	TRBD2	TRBJ2-7	15	CASSVEGGRAYEQYF	TGTGCCAGCAGCGTAGAGGGCGGGAGGGCCTACGAGCAGTACTTC
TRBV20-1	-	-	TRBJ1-5	13	CSVSGGSDQPQHF	TGCAGTGTTTCGGGGGGGTCGGATCAGCCCCAGCATTTT
TRBV7-2	once	-	TRBJ2-7	16	CASSSQSLAISYEQYF	TGTGCCAGCAGTTCCCAGAGCCTAGCGATATCCTACGAGCAGTACTTC
TRBV9	-	-	TRBJ2-1	15	CASSVVAGKVNEQFF	TGTGCCAGCAGCGTAGTGGCAGGGAAGGTCAATGAGCAGTTCTTC
TRBV10-3	-	-	TRBJ1-4	15	CAISDPGTGNEKLFF	TGTGCCATCAGCGACCCAGGGACGGGTAATGAAAAACTGTTTTTT
TRBV18	few	TRBD1	TRBJ2-7	14	CASSPGQASYEQYF	TGTGCCAGCTCACCGGGACAGGCCTCCTACGAGCAGTACTTC
TRBV5-8	-	TRBD1	TRBJ2-6	16	CASSWDRYSGANVLTF	TGTGCCAGCAGCTGGGACAGGTACTCTGGGGCCAACGTCCTGACTTTC
TRBV30	-	-	TRBJ2-2	12	CAWMAAAGELFF	TGTGCCTGGATGGCAGCGGCCGGGGAGCTGTTTTTT
TRBV11-3	many	-	TRBJ2-1	13	CASSGGSYNEQFF	TGTGCCAGCAGCGGAGGCTCCTACAATGAGCAGTTCTTC
TRBV10-3	-	-	TRBJ1-1	15	CAISDEGRSQGEAFF	TGTGCCATCAGTGACGAAGGCAGATCGCAGGGTGAAGCTTTCTTT
TRBV9	-	TRBD2	TRBJ2-1	16	CASSASSGGTYNEQFF	TGTGCCAGCAGCGCCTCTAGCGGGGGTACCTACAATGAGCAGTTCTTC
TRBV29-1	-	TRBD1	TRBJ2-5	16	CSVAPGTGGLQETQYF	TGCAGCGTAGCCCCCGGGACAGGGGGTCTTCAAGAGACCCAGTACTTC
TRBV6-2/TRBV6-3	-	TRBD1	TRBJ2-3	15	CASSYAQGARRYAYF	TGTGCCAGCAGTTACGCCCAGGGGGCGCGCAGATACGCGTATTTT
TRBV30	few	TRBD2	TRBJ2-1	17	CAWRLAGGYNSYNEQFF	TGTGCCTGGAGACTAGCGGGGGGCTACAACTCCTACAATGAGCAGTTCTTC